These T cell receptor beta chains were read from a single sample in a study of Ad26.COV2.S vaccination and SARS-CoV-2 variants. Method: immunoSEQ multiplex PCR; TCRdb's copy keeps in-frame clones and lacks some. This sample has 380,000 or so clones, with less than 90% found just once. This sample comprised peripheral blood, obtained in a trial of Ad26.COV2.S vaccine versus placebo. The receptor source for this set is a person between 18 and 65 years old who received the Ad26.COV2.S COVID-19 vaccine or a placebo. CDR3s include the opening cysteine and the closing phenylalanine or tryptophan. The order of the fields is J gene, V gene, CDR3 protein.

>TRBJ2-7|TRBV12-3/TRBV12-4
CASSPSGSYEQYF
>TRBJ1-3|TRBV28
CASSFSTGRVLDTIYF
>TRBJ2-5|TRBV28
CASSLITTGLVETQYF
>TRBJ1-6|TRBV5-4
CASSWNRNSPLHF
>TRBJ2-2|TRBV28
CASSLTGGRIGGELFF
>TRBJ2-1|TRBV24-1
CATSDLGAPGATGEQFF
>TRBJ1-1|TRBV18
CASSPPSRAKTEAFF
>TRBJ1-4|TRBV9
CASSVVTGMDEKLFF
>TRBJ1-5|TRBV20-1
CSASQGALDNQPQHF
>TRBJ2-7|TRBV7-2
CASSLDIEDEQYF
>TRBJ2-1|TRBV2
CASYLTGSNLF
>TRBJ2-2|TRBV4-3
CASSQGRGRTGELFF